The next 12 T cell receptor beta chains were all read from a single sample in a study of T cells in Graves' hyperthyroidism and ophthalmopathy. RNA transcripts provided the source from which TCR beta CDR3 regions were amplified. First-round RT-PCR of the TCR CDR3 relied on the HTBI primer set. From the multiplex PCR reads, TCRdb called clonotypes with MiXCR, one entry per CDR3 protein. The sample carries hundreds of thousands of distinct CDR3 sequences, roughly 50% recorded once. Sequencing was carried out using peripheral blood or thyroid tissue (not recorded which). The receptors come from a woman between 18 and 29 years old with Graves' hyperthyroidism.

The chain uses TRBV24-1 and TRBJ1-5; 8 nucleotides align to TRBD1. Germline CDR1 is KGHDR and CDR2 is SFDVKD. Losses at the gene ends were 9 bases for V and 3 bases for J; bases not matched to a gene: 3. CDR3 length equals 13 residues. CDR3 DNA sequence: TGTGCCACCGGGACAGGCGACAATCAGCCCCAGCATTTT. This encodes CATGTGDNQPQHF.

The chain employs TRBV20-1 and TRBJ2-7, with a possible D match to TRBD2 (6 bases). The CDR3 is made up of 11 amino acids. Germline V gene data show CDR1 as DFQATT and CDR2 as SNEGSKA (reference sequence). DNA of the CDR3: TGCAGAGTGACTAGTTCCTACGAGCAGTACTTC. Translation: CRVTSSYEQYF.

The rearrangement uses TRBV25-1 and TRBJ1-6, with D tentatively TRBD1 (6 bases). CDR1 is MGHDK, CDR2 SYGVNS, per germline. This CDR3 comprises 17 residues. V lost 5 bases, J lost 0 bases, and 14 bases lay in between. CDR3 protein: CASSLGGSSSYNSPLHF. The CDR3 nucleotides read TGTGCCAGCAGTTTAGGGGGTTCAAGCTCCTATAATTCACCCCTCCACTTT.

This clonotype showed up just a few times. V is TRBV7-9 and J is TRBJ1-1, with unresolved D. Germline CDR1 reads SEHNR; CDR2 reads FQNEAQ (reference sequence). This CDR3 spans 14 amino acids. CDR3 residues: CVTKEPGMNTEAFF. The DNA for the CDR3 is TGTGTCACCAAAGAACCCGGGATGAACACTGAAGCTTTCTTT.

The gene calls are TRBV11-1 and TRBJ1-6, with D possibly matching TRBD1 (5 bases). V was pared by 5 bases and J by 7 bases, with 21 bases between. The CDR3 sequence is 17 residues long. Germline assignment: CDR1 SGHAT and CDR2 FQDESV (reference sequence). The CDR3 here is CASSPYLPGPKNSPLHF. The CDR3 coding sequence is TGTGCCAGCAGCCCCTATTTACCGGGACCTAAAAATTCACCCCTCCACTTT. The variable domain in full, with the rest retrieved from reference TRBV11-1 and TRBJ1-6, is EAEVAQSPRYKITEKSQAVAFWCDPISGHATLYWYRQILGQGPELLVQFQDESVVDDSQLPKDRFSAERLKGVDSTLKIQPAELGDSAMYLCASSPYLPGPKNSPLHFGNGTRLTVT.

This chain uses TRBV19 with TRBJ1-3; D is uncertain. CDR1 and CDR2 (germline): LNHDA, SQIVND (reference sequence). Trimming shortened V by 8 bases and J by 8 bases, and 22 bases separated the two germline ends. This CDR3 has 15 residues. CDR3 in amino acids: CASALVARTSDTIYF. The CDR3 DNA reads TGTGCCAGTGCTCTCGTCGCCAGGACCTCGGACACCATATATTTT.

The DNA of the CDR3 is TGTGCCAGCAGTTTGTGGGGGAAGAGCACTGAAGCTTTCTTT. Residues: CASSLWGKSTEAFF. The genes are TRBV6-6 and TRBJ1-1; TRBD1 might be the D (5 bases). Germline CDR1 MNHNY, CDR2 SVGAGI (reference sequence). The CDR3 loop spans 14 amino acids. With 4 bases removed from V and 4 bases from J, the gap between germline ends came to 13 bases.

Regarding this clonotype: This is likely a read error, given that the CDR3 carries no conserved phenylalanine or tryptophan at its end. J is TRBJ1-2 and V is TRBV9, with a tentative D call TRBD1 (5 bases). The CDR3 sequence is 14 residues long. Deletions cut 0 bases from V and 3 bases from J, with 9 bases between. Germline V lookup: CDR1 SGDLS, CDR2 YYNGEE. The CDR3, as DNA: TGTGCCAGCAGCGTAGGCGGAGGGGACTATGGCTACACCCTC. It encodes CASSVGGGDYGYTL.

The J gene is TRBJ2-7, the V gene TRBV19; D not certain. From germline, CDR1 is LNHDA and CDR2 SQIVND (reference sequence). The CDR3 is 12 amino acids. The germline V and J ends were trimmed by 3 bases and 5 bases, with 8 bases remaining between them. The CDR3 nucleotides read TGTGCCAGTAGTATGACCCGGCACGAGCAGTACTTC. This sequence encodes CASSMTRHEQYF.

The chain couples TRBV12-3 or TRBV12-4 to TRBJ1-5; D not certain. V was shortened by 0 bases and J by 3 bases, with 3 bases between the two germline ends. CDR3 length: 13 residues. The CDR3 bases are TGTGCCAGCAGTTTAGCCTACAATCAGCCCCAGCATTTT. It yields the protein CASSLAYNQPQHF.

As to this clonotype: The conserved phenylalanine or tryptophan is not found at the CDR3 terminus, so this likely reflects a read error. The chain uses TRBV20-1 and TRBJ1-2; tentative D call: TRBD1 (6 bases). V was shortened by 3 bases and J by 6 bases, with 14 bases between the two germline ends. From germline, CDR1 is DFQATT and CDR2 SNEGSKA (reference sequence). This CDR3 contains 13 residues. The CDR3 coding sequence is TGCAGTGCTAGGCAGGGGAACTTGGATGGCTACACCATC. Translated, it gives CSARQGNLDGYTI.

J is TRBJ2-7 and V is TRBV9; D not certain. Germline loops: CDR1 SGDLS, CDR2 YYNGEE. The V and J ends lost 4 bases and 7 bases respectively, with 21 bases between them. The CDR3 length is 15 residues. CDR3 sequence reads: CASSPTSGSPEEQYF. The DNA for the CDR3 is TGTGCCAGCAGCCCAACTTCAGGATCGCCGGAGGAGCAGTACTTC.